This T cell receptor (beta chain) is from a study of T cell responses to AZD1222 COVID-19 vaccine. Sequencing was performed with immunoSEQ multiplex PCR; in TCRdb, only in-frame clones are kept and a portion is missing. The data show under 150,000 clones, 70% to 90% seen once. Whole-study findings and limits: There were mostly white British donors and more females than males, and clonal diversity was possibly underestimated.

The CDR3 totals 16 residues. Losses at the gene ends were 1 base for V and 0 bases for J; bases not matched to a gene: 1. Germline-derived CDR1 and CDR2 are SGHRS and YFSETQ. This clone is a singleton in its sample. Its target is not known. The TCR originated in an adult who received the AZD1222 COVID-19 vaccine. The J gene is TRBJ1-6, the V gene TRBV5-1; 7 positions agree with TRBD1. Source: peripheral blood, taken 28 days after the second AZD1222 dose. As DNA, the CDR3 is TGCGCCAGCAGCTTGACAGGGGACTCCTATAATTCACCCCTCCACTTT. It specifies CASSLTGDSYNSPLHF.